This T cell receptor (beta chain) was observed in a study of identical twins. Template switching added a universal primer binding site, and final cDNA carried unique molecular identifiers. MiXCR, applied by TCRdb to the 5' RACE reads, yields one record per CDR3 protein. The sample consists of around 670,000 distinct CDR3 sequences, around 6.1% of them appearing once. The V gene lost 6 bases and the J gene lost 0 bases, with 12 bases spanning the gap. CDR1 is DFQATT and CDR2 is SNEGSKA in the germline V gene (reference sequence). The CDR3 consists of 14 residues. Only a few counts were recorded for this clonotype. Its specificity is unknown. Study-wide results and limits: Beta out-of-frame twin sharing showed a weaker excess.

The source material was naive T cells sorted from blood. The source of this sequence is a man between 18 and 35 years old in good health. The chain links TRBV20-1 to TRBJ2-1, with D uncertain. DNA of the CDR3: TGCAGTGCCAGTGGCGCCAGCTCCTACAATGAGCAGTTCTTC. Protein: CSASGASSYNEQFF.